This TCR beta chain came from a study of shared clonotypes between healthy human individuals. Cells designated naive CD8 were CD45RO-negative and were positively selected for CCR7, with terminally differentiated effector memory CD45RA+ cells excluded. Of note for this clone: Antigen: not known.

In germline, CDR1 is SGHAT, CDR2 FQNNGV. The CDR3 consists of 10 residues. Profiled with immunoSEQ multiplex PCR; TCRdb holds only in-frame clones, not every one. The sample yields about 2 million clones, about 95% seen once. General study findings and limits: When compared with the clonotypes that were shared by all four sorted-subset donors, the non-shared clonotypes turned out to have lower generation probabilities. Estimated richness values were generally larger in naive subsets than in memory subsets. Sharing across a handful of donors was seen in 4% to 5% of naive CD4 clonotypes.

The source of this sequence is a man aged 18-30 years in good health. Sequencing used naive CD8+ T cells sorted from blood. The V gene is TRBV11-2, the J gene TRBJ2-7; D gene uncertain. The CDR3, as DNA: TGTGCGGCCGAAAAGTACGAGCAGTACTTC. Its protein product is CAAEKYEQYF.